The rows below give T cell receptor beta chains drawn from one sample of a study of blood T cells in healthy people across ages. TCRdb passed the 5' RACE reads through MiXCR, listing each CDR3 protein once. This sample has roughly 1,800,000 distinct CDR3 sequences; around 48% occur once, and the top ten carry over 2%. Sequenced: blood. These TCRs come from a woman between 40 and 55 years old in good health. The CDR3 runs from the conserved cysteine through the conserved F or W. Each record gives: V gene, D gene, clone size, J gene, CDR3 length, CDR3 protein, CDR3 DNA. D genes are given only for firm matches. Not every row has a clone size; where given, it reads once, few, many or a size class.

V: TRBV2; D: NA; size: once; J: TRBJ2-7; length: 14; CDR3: CASSTPGETYEQYF; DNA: TGTGCCAGCTCCACACCAGGAGAAACCTACGAGCAGTACTTC
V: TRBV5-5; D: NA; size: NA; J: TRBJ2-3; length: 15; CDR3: CASRPTRSGADTQYF; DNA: TGTGCCAGCAGACCCACTAGGTCGGGGGCAGATACGCAGTATTTT
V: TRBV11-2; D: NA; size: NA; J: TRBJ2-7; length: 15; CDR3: CASSLERDKTYEQYF; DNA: TGTGCCAGCAGCTTAGAACGGGACAAGACCTACGAGCAGTACTTC
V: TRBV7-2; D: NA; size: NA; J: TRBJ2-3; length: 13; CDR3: CASSSPSPRSQYF; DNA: TGTGCCAGCAGCTCCCCCTCCCCCCGTTCGCAGTATTTT
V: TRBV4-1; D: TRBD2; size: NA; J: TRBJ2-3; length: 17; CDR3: CASSQDEASGLGNTQYF; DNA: TGCGCCAGCAGCCAAGATGAGGCTAGCGGCCTCGGAAATACGCAGTATTTT
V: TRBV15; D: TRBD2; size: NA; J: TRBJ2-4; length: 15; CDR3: CATSRTGLENALQYF; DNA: TGTGCCACCAGCAGAACGGGACTAGAAAACGCTCTTCAGTACTTC
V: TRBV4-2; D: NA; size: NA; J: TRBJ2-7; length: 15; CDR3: CASSQEQDRLYEQYF; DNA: TGTGCCAGCAGCCAAGAGCAGGACAGACTTTACGAGCAGTACTTC
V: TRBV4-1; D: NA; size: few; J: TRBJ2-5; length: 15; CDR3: CASSQDLRRVETQYF; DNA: TGCGCCAGCAGCCAAGACCTGAGGCGGGTGGAGACCCAGTACTTC
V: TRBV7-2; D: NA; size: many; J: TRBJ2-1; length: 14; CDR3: CASSKGGSYNEQFF; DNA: TGTGCCAGCAGCAAGGGTGGTAGCTACAATGAGCAGTTCTTC
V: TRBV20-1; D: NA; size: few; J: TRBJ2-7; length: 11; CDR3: CSAVGDKGQYF; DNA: TGCAGTGCTGTGGGGGACAAGGGCCAGTACTTC
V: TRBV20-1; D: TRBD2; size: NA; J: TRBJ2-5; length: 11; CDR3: CSARGTIEQYF; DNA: TGCAGTGCTAGGGGGACTATTGAGCAGTACTTC
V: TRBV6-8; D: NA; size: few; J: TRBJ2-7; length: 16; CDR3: CASSPERAPNAYEQYF; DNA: TGTGCCAGCAGTCCCGAAAGGGCCCCCAACGCCTACGAGCAGTACTTC
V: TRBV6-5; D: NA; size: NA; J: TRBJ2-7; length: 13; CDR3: CASGRTVSYEQYF; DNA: TGTGCCAGCGGAAGGACAGTCTCCTACGAGCAGTACTTC
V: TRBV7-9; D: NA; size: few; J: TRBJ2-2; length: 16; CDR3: CASSLRNPLSTGELFF; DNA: TGTGCCAGCAGCTTAAGGAACCCCCTGAGCACCGGGGAGCTGTTTTTT
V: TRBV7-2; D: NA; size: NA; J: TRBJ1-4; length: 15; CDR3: CASSDYANAGEKLFF; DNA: TGTGCCAGCAGTGACTATGCAAACGCGGGTGAAAAACTGTTTTTT
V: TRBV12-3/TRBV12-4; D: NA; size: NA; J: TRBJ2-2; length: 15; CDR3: CASRDEGGYTGELFF; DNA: TGTGCCAGCAGGGACGAAGGGGGATACACCGGGGAGCTGTTTTTT
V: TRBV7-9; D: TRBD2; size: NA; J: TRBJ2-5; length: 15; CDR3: CASSLGIGGRETQYF; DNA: TGTGCCAGCAGCTTAGGGATTGGCGGGAGAGAGACCCAGTACTTC
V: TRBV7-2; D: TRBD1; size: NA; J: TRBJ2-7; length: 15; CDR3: CASSSSTGGWYEQYF; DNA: TGTGCCAGCAGCTCATCTACAGGGGGCTGGTACGAGCAGTACTTC
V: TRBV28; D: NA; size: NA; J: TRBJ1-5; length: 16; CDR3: CASSLGGSAGNQPQHF; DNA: TGTGCCAGCAGTTTGGGGGGGAGTGCGGGCAATCAGCCCCAGCATTTT
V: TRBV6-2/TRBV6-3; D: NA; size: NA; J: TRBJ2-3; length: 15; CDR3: CASSYPGRYTDTQYF; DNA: TGTGCCAGCAGTTACCCCGGCAGGTACACAGATACGCAGTATTTT
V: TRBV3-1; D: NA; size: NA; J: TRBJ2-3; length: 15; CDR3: CASSRRTRGFVTQYF; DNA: TGTGCCAGCAGCCGCAGAACCCGGGGATTTGTTACGCAGTATTTT
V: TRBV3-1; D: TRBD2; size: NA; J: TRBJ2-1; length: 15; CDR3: CASSPRRGVVNEQFF; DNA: TGTGCCAGCAGCCCCAGGCGGGGGGTTGTCAATGAGCAGTTCTTC
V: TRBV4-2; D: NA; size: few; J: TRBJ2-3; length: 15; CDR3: CASSQMGSSTDTQYF; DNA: TGTGCCAGCAGCCAAATGGGTTCATCCACAGATACGCAGTATTTT
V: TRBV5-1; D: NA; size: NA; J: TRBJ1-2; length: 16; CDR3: CASSFGSPSVGYGYTF; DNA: TGCGCCAGCAGCTTCGGGTCCCCTTCGGTAGGCTATGGCTACACCTTC
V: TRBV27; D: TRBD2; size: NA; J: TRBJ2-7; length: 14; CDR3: CASSYGGLGGEQYF; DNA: TGTGCCAGCAGTTACGGGGGGTTGGGGGGCGAGCAGTACTTC
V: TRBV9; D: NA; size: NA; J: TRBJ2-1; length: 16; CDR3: CASHLRSENSYNEQFF; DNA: TGTGCCAGCCATTTACGATCCGAGAACTCCTACAATGAGCAGTTCTTC
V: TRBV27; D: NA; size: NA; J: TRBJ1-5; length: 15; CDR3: CANRGYAGVDQPQHF; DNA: TGTGCCAACAGAGGTTATGCAGGGGTCGATCAGCCCCAGCATTTT
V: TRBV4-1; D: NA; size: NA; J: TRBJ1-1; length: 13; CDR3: CASSQDPGREAFF; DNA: TGCGCCAGCAGCCAAGATCCAGGACGTGAAGCTTTCTTT
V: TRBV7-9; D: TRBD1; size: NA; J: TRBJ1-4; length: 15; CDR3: CASSLTGQEDEKLFF; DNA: TGTGCCAGCAGCTTAACCGGACAGGAGGATGAAAAACTGTTTTTT
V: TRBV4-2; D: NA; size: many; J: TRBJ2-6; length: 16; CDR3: CASSQEGRAGANVLTF; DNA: TGTGCCAGCAGCCAAGAGGGCAGAGCTGGGGCCAACGTCCTGACTTTC
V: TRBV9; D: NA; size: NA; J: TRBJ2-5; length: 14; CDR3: CASSEPDRGETQYF; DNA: TGTGCCAGCAGCGAACCGGACAGAGGAGAGACCCAGTACTTC
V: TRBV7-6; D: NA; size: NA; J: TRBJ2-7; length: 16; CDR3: CASSLAIGRGPDEQYF; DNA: TGTGCCAGCAGCTTAGCGATCGGAAGGGGCCCCGACGAGCAGTACTTC
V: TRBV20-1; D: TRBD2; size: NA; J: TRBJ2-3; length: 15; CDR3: CSAEPSGGITDTQYF; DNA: TGCAGTGCTGAGCCTAGCGGGGGGATCACAGATACGCAGTATTTT
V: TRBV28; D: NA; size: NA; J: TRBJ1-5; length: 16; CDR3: CASSRSGPASNQPQHF; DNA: TGTGCCAGCAGTCGATCGGGGCCAGCTAGCAATCAGCCCCAGCATTTT
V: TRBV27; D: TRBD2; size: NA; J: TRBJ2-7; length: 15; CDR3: CASRVEAGGTYEQYF; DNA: TGTGCCAGCAGGGTAGAAGCGGGGGGGACATACGAGCAGTACTTC
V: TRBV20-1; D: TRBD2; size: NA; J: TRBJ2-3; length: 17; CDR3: CSARDLATSGETDTQYF; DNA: TGCAGTGCTAGAGATTTGGCGACTAGCGGGGAAACAGATACGCAGTATTTT
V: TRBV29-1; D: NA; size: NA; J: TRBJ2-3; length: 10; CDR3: CSAGEGTQYF; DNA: TGCAGCGCAGGGGAAGGTACGCAGTATTTT
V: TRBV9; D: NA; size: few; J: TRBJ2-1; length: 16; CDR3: CASSVSAGGSYNEQFF; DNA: TGTGCCAGCAGTGTCAGCGCGGGCGGCTCCTACAATGAGCAGTTCTTC
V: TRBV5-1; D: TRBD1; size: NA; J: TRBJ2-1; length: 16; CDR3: CASSLYRDRDYNEQFF; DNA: TGCGCCAGCAGCTTGTATAGGGACAGGGACTACAATGAGCAGTTCTTC
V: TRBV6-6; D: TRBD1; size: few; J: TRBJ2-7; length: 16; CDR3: CASSLRFRTGENEQYF; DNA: TGTGCCAGCAGCCTTCGGTTTCGGACAGGGGAGAACGAGCAGTACTTC
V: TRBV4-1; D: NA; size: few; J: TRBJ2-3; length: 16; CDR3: CASSQVGRRRTDTQYF; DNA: TGCGCCAGCAGCCAAGTGGGACGACGTCGCACAGATACGCAGTATTTT
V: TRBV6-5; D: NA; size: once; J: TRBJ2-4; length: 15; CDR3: CASSYSGHGKNIQYF; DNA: TGTGCCAGCAGTTACTCAGGACACGGCAAAAACATTCAGTACTTC
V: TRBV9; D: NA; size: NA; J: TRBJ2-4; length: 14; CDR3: CASSVAPTGDIQYF; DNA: TGTGCCAGCAGCGTAGCCCCTACAGGAGACATTCAGTACTTC
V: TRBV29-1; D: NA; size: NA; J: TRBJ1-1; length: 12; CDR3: CSGGPWDTEAFF; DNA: TGCAGCGGAGGGCCTTGGGACACTGAAGCTTTCTTT
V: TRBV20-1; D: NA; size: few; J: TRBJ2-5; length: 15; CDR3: CSAEGARYREETQYF; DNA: TGCAGTGCTGAGGGTGCCAGATACAGGGAAGAGACCCAGTACTTC
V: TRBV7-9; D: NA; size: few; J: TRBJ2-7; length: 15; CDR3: CASSQTDTGGAEQYF; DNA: TGTGCCAGCAGCCAGACCGACACGGGCGGCGCCGAGCAGTACTTC
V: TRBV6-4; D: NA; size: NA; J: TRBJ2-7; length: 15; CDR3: CASSDQQLGSYEQYF; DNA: TGTGCCAGCAGTGACCAGCAGCTGGGTTCCTACGAGCAGTACTTC